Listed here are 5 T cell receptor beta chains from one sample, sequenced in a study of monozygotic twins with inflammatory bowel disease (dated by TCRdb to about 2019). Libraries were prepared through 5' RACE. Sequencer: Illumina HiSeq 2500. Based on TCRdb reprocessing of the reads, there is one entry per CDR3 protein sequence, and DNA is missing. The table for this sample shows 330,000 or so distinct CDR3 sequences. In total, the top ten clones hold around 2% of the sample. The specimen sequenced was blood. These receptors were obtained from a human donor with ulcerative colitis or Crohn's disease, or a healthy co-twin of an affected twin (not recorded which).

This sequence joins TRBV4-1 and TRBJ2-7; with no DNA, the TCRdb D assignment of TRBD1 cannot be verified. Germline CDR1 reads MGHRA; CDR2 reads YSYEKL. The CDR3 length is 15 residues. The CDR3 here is CASMPIHGTPYEQYF.

CDR3 in amino acids: CASSSTDTDTQYF. This sequence joins TRBV18 and TRBJ2-3; TCRdb returns TRBD1, unconfirmable since there is no DNA. The CDR3 is made up of 13 amino acids. Per germline, CDR1 KGHSH and CDR2 LQKENI.

The CDR3 sequence is CASSRDISSGANVLTF. J is TRBJ2-6 and V is TRBV7-9; absent DNA, TCRdb's TRBD1 call cannot be checked. The CDR3 covers 16 residues. From germline, CDR1 is SEHNR and CDR2 FQNEAQ (reference sequence). Supplemented by reference TRBV7-9 and TRBJ2-6, the full variable domain reads DTGVSQNPRHKITKRGQNVTFRCDPISEHNRLYWYRQTLGQGPEFLTYFQNEAQLEKSRLLSDRFSAERPKGSFSTLEIQRTEQGDSAMYLCASSRDISSGANVLTFGAGSRLTVL.

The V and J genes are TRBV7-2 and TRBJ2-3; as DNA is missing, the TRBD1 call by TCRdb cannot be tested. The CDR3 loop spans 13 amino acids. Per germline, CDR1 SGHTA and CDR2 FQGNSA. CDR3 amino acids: CASSLGTGRTQYF.

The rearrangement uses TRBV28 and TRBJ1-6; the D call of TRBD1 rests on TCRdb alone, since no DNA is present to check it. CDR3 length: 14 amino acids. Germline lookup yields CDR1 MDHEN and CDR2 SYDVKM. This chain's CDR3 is CASSGDRGHSPLHF.